Listed below are T cell receptor beta chains from one sample, sequenced in a study of shared clonotypes between healthy human individuals. Method: immunoSEQ multiplex PCR; TCRdb's copy keeps in-frame clones and lacks some. The table shows some 660,000 clones, with 55% to 85% occurring only once. Input material: memory CD4+ T cells sorted from blood. These receptors were taken from a woman aged 25-40 years in good health. CDR3s include the opening cysteine and the closing phenylalanine or tryptophan. Each record gives: J gene, clone size, V gene, D gene, CDR3 DNA, CDR3 protein. The D gene is left open where the match is weak. Some rows have no size entry. The others give once, few or many, or a class for an expanded clone.

>TRBJ1-1|NA|TRBV7-8|NA
TGTGCCAGCAGCTTAGCTGAAGACACTGAAGCTTTCTTT
CASSLAEDTEAFF
>TRBJ1-5|NA|TRBV4-1|NA
TGCGCCAGCAGCCAATTCCCCAGGGAAAGCCAGCCCCAGCATTTT
CASSQFPRESQPQHF
>TRBJ2-2|once|TRBV7-9|NA
TGTGCCAGCAGCTTTATCGCAGGGAGTACCGGGGAGCTGTTTTTT
CASSFIAGSTGELFF
>TRBJ2-1|NA|TRBV18|NA
TGTGCCAGTCAACCACCAGCAGCTAATATCTCCTACAATGAGCAGTTCTTC
CASQPPAANISYNEQFF
>TRBJ1-1|NA|TRBV30|NA
TGTGCTAGGAGGGAGTCTCACCAGGGAGAAGCTTTCTTT
CARRESHQGEAFF
>TRBJ1-2|NA|TRBV20-1|NA
TGCAGTTTAAAGGCGGGTCATGGCTACACCTTC
CSLKAGHGYTF
>TRBJ2-3|NA|TRBV27|TRBD2
TGTGCCAGCAGGTCACTAGCGGGAGCAGATACGCAGTATTTT
CASRSLAGADTQYF
>TRBJ2-7|NA|TRBV28|TRBD2
TGTGCCAGCAGTCTATCGGGGGGTCTGGGCGTCGAGCAGTACTTC
CASSLSGGLGVEQYF
>TRBJ2-7|NA|TRBV5-4|NA
TGTGCCAGCAGCGTCCTTGGCTATGCCTACGAGCAGTACTTC
CASSVLGYAYEQYF
>TRBJ2-3|NA|TRBV28|TRBD2
TGTGCCAGCAACGGGGGGACGGGGACCACAGATACGCAGTATTTT
CASNGGTGTTDTQYF
>TRBJ1-1|NA|TRBV5-4|NA
TGTGCCAGCAGCTTGCATTGGATGGAGGGGACTGAAGCTTTCTTT
CASSLHWMEGTEAFF
>TRBJ2-3|few|TRBV6-6|NA
TGTGCCAGCAGTTATTGGGGGAGGGGGCAAGCAGATACGCAGTATTTT
CASSYWGRGQADTQYF
>TRBJ2-7|NA|TRBV11-2|NA
TGTGCCAGCAGCTTAGTGCCGGCCGGCTACGAGCAGTACTTC
CASSLVPAGYEQYF
>TRBJ1-1|NA|TRBV5-1|NA
TGCGCCAGCAGCTACCAACGTGACACTGAAGCTTTCTTT
CASSYQRDTEAFF
>TRBJ1-5|NA|TRBV9|NA
TGTGCCAGCAGCGTAGTTGGGGCACTAGTCGACGGGTATAGCAATCAGCCCCAGCATTTT
CASSVVGALVDGYSNQPQHF
>TRBJ1-5|once|TRBV6-5|NA
TGTGCCAGCAGTTACTCCATATATAGCAATCAGCCCCAGCATTTT
CASSYSIYSNQPQHF